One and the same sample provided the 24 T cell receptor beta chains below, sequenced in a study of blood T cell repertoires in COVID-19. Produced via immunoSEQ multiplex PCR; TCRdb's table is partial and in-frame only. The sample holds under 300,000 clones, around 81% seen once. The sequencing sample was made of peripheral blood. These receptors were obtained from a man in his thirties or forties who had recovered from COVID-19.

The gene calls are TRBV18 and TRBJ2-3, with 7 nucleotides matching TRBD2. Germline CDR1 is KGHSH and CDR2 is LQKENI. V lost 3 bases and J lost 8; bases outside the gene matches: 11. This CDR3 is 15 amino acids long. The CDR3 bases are TGTGCCAGCTCACCGGGAGCGGGGCCCGTGGGTACGCAGTATTTT. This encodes CASSPGAGPVGTQYF.

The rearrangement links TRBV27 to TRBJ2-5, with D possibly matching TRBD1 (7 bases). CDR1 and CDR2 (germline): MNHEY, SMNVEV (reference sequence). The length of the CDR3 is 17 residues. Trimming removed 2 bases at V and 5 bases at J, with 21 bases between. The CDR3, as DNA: TGTGCCAGCAGTTTAATCGGCGGGGCAGGGGGAATGGAGACCCAGTACTTC. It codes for CASSLIGGAGGMETQYF.

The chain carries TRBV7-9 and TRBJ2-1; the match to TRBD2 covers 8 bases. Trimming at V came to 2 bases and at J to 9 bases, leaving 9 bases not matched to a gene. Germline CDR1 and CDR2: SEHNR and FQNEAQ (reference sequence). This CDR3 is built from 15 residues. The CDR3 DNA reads TGTGCCAGCAGCTTATCCTTGGCGGGGGGCTCTGAGCAGTTCTTC. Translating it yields CASSLSLAGGSEQFF.

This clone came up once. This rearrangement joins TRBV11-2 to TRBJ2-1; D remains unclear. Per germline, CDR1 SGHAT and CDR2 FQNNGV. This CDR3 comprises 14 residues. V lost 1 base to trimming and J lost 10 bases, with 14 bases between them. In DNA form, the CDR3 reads TGTGCCAGCAGCTTAGCGGGTGGCGCAATAGAGCAGTTCTTC. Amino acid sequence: CASSLAGGAIEQFF. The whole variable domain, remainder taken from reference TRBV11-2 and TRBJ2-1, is EAGVAQSPRYKIIEKRQSVAFWCNPISGHATLYWYQQILGQGPKLLIQFQNNGVVDDSQLPKDRFSAERLKGVDSTLKIQPAKLEDSAVYLCASSLAGGAIEQFFGPGTRLTVL.

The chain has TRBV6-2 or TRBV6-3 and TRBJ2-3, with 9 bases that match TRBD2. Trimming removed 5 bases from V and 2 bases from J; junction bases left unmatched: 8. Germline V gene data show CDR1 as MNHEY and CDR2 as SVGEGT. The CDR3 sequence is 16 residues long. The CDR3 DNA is TGTGCCAGCAGTCCCCATTCTAGCGGGGCCACAGATACGCAGTATTTT. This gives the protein CASSPHSSGATDTQYF.

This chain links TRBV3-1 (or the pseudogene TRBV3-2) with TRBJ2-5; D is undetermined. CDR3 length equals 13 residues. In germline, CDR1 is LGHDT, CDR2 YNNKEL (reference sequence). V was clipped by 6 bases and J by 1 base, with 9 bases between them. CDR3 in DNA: TGTGCCAGCAGGCCCGGGTCCCAAGAGACCCAGTACTTC. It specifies CASRPGSQETQYF.

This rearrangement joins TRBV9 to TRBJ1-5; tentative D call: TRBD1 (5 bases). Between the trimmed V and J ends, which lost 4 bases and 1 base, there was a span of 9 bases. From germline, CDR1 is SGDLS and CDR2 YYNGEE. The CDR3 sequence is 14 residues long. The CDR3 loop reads CASSRGNSNQPQHF. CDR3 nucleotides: TGTGCCAGCAGCAGGGGTAACAGCAATCAGCCCCAGCATTTT.

The DNA of the CDR3 is TGTGCCAGCAGCGGGACTAGCGGGGGGGCTGACGGGGAGCTGTTTTTT. It encodes CASSGTSGGADGELFF. The chain links TRBV21-1 to TRBJ2-2; the table assigns TRBD2, which was not confirmed against the DNA. TRBV21-1 represents a pseudogene. The length of the CDR3 is 16 residues.

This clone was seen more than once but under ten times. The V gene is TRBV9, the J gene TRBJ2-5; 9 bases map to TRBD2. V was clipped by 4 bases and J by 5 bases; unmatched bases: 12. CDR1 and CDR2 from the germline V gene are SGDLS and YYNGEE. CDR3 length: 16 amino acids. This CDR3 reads CASSLSSSGGEETQYF. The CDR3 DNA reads TGTGCCAGCAGCTTGAGTAGTAGCGGGGGAGAGGAGACCCAGTACTTC.

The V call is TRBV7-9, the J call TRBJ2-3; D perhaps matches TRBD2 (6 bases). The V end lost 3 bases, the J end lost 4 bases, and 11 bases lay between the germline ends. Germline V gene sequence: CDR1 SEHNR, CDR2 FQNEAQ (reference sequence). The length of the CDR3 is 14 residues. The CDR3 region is CASSLNGGADTQYF. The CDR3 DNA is TGTGCCAGCAGCTTGAACGGGGGTGCAGATACGCAGTATTTT. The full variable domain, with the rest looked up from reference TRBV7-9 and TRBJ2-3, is DTGVSQNPRHKITKRGQNVTFRCDPISEHNRLYWYRQTLGQGPEFLTYFQNEAQLEKSRLLSDRFSAERPKGSFSTLEIQRTEQGDSAMYLCASSLNGGADTQYFGPGTRLTVL.

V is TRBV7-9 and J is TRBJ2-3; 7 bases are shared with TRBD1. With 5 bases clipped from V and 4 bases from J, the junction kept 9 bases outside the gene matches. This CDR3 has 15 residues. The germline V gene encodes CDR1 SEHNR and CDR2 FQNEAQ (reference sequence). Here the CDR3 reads CASSIGQAGADTQYF. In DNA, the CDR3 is TGTGCCAGCAGCATCGGACAGGCCGGGGCAGATACGCAGTATTTT.

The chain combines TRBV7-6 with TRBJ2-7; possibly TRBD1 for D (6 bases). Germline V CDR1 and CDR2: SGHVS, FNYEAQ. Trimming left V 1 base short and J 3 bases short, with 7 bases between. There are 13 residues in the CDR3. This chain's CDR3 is CASSLETGYEQYF. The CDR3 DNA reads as TGTGCCAGCAGCTTAGAGACAGGCTACGAGCAGTACTTC. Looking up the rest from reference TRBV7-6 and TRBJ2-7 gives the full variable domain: GAGVSQSPRYKVTKRGQDVALRCDPISGHVSLYWYRQALGQGPEFLTYFNYEAQQDKSGLPNDRFSAERPEGSISTLTIQRTEQRDSAMYRCASSLETGYEQYFGPGTRLTVT.

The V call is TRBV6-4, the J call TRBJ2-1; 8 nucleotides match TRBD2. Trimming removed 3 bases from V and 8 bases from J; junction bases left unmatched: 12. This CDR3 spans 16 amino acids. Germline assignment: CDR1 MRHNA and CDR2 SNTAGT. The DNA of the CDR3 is TGTGCCAGCAGTGAGATGGCCGGGAGCGGGGGTGATGAGCAGTTCTTC. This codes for CASSEMAGSGGDEQFF.

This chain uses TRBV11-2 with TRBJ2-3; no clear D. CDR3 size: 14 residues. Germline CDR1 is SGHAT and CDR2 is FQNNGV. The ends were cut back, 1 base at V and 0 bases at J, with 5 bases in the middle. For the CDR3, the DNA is TGTGCCAGCAGCTTAGCCCCTAGCACAGATACGCAGTATTTT. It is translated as CASSLAPSTDTQYF.

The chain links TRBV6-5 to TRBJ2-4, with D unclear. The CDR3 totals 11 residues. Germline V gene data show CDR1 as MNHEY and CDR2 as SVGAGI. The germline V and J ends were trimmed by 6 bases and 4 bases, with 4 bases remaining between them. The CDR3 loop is CASRYKNIQYF. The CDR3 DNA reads TGTGCCAGCAGGTATAAAAACATTCAGTACTTC.

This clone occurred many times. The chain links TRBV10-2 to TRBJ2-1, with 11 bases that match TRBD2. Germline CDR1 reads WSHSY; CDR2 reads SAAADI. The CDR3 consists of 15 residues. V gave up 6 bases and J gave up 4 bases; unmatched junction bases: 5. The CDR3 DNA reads TGCGCCAGCAGCACCGGGACTAGCGGTTACAATGAGCAGTTCTTC. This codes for CASSTGTSGYNEQFF.

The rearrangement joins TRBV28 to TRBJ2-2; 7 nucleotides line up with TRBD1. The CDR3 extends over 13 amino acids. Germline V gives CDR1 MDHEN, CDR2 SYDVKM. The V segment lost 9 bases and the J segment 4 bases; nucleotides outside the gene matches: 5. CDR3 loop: CASKSGGTGELFF. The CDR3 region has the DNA TGTGCCAGTAAATCAGGGGGCACCGGGGAGCTGTTTTTT.

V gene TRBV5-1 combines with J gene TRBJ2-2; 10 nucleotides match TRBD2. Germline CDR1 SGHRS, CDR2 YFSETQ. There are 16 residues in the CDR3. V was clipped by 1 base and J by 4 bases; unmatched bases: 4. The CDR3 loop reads CASSLSLAGVTGELFF. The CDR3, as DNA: TGCGCCAGCAGCTTGTCGCTAGCGGGGGTCACCGGGGAGCTGTTTTTT.

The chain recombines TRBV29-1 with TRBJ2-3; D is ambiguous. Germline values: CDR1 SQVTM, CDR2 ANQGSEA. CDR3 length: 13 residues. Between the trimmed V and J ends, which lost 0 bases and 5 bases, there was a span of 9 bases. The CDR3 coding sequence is TGCAGCGTTGAAGACGGTTCACGAGATACGCAGTATTTT. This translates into CSVEDGSRDTQYF.

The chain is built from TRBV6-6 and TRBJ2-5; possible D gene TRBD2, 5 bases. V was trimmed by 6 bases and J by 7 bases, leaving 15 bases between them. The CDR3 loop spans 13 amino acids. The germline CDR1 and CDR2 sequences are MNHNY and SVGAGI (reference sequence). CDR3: CASSALVDGTQYF. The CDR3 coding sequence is TGTGCCAGCAGCGCACTAGTGGATGGGACCCAGTACTTC.

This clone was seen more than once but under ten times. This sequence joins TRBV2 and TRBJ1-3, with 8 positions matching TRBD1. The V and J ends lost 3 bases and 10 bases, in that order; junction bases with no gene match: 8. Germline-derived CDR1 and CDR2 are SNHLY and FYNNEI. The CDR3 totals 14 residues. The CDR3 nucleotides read TGTGCCAGCAGTGAGCTGGACAGGGATTTTACCATATATTTT. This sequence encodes CASSELDRDFTIYF.

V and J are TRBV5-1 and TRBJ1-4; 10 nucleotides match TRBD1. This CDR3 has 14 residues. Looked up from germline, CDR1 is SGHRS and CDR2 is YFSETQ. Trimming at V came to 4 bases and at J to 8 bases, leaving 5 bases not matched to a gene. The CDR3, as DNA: TGCGCCAGCAGCCCGGGACAGGGGCTGGAAAAACTGTTTTTT. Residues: CASSPGQGLEKLFF. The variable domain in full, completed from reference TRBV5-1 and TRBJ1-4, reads KAGVTQTPRYLIKTRGQQVTLSCSPISGHRSVSWYQQTPGQGLQFLFEYFSETQRNKGNFPGRFSGRQFSNSRSEMNVSTLELGDSALYLCASSPGQGLEKLFFGSGTQLSVL.

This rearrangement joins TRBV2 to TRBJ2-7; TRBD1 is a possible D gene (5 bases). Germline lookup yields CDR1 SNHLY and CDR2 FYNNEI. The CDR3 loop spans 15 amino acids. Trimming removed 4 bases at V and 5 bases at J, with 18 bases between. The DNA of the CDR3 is TGTGCCAGCAGTGGGCAGGGTGGTAGTTCCCACGAGCAGTACTTC. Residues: CASSGQGGSSHEQYF.

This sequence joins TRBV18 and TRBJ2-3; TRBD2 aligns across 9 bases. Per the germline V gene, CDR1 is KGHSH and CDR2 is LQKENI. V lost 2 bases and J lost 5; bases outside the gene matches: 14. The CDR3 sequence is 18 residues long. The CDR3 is CASSPERGVHLHQDTQYF. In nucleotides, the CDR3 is TGTGCCAGCTCACCAGAGCGGGGGGTCCACCTTCATCAAGATACGCAGTATTTT.